A selection of T cell receptor beta chains follows, all from one sample in a study of T cell changes during pregnancy in multiple sclerosis. Method: immunoSEQ multiplex PCR; TCRdb's copy keeps in-frame clones and lacks some. The table records some 80,000 clones, about 95% of them present only once. The sample in question was peripheral blood, obtained in the second trimester of pregnancy. The receptors derive from a female donor with multiple sclerosis, enrolled in a pregnancy study. CDR3s include the opening cysteine and the closing phenylalanine or tryptophan. A D gene is named only where the DNA matches it firmly. Rows may omit the clone size; those that give it use once, few, many or a size class.

clone_size | j_call | v_call | d_call | cdr3_length | cdr3_aa | cdr3_nt
. | TRBJ2-7 | TRBV13 | . | 13 | CASSADSSYEQYF | TGTGCCAGCAGCGCCGACAGTTCCTACGAGCAGTACTTC
. | TRBJ1-5 | TRBV6-1 | . | 12 | CASSSTAQPQHF | TGTGCCAGCAGTTCGACAGCACAGCCCCAGCATTTT
. | TRBJ1-1 | TRBV4-3 | . | 18 | CASSQDQNRPLLNTEAFF | TGCGCCAGCAGCCAAGATCAGAACAGGCCCTTACTGAACACTGAAGCTTTCTTT
. | TRBJ2-1 | TRBV4-1 | . | 15 | CASSQSEGLYNEQFF | TGCGCCAGCAGCCAATCCGAGGGTCTCTACAATGAGCAGTTCTTC
. | TRBJ1-2 | TRBV6-5 | . | 12 | CASRSGLYGYTF | TGTGCCAGCAGAAGCGGCCTTTATGGCTACACCTTC
. | TRBJ1-2 | TRBV18 | . | 17 | CASSPYYPRQSNYGYTF | TGTGCCAGCTCACCATATTACCCCCGACAGTCTAACTATGGCTACACCTTC
. | TRBJ2-3 | TRBV11-2 | TRBD2 | 16 | CASSLIWREDTDTQYF | TGTGCCAGCAGCTTAATCTGGCGGGAGGACACAGATACGCAGTATTTT
. | TRBJ1-4 | TRBV2 | TRBD1 | 15 | CASSYMGQNNEKLFF | TGTGCCAGCAGCTACATGGGACAGAATAATGAAAAACTGTTTTTT
once | TRBJ2-4 | TRBV7-2 | TRBD2 | 18 | CASSGSTLAGLAKNIQYF | TGTGCCAGCAGCGGATCCACTTTAGCGGGATTAGCCAAAAACATTCAGTACTTC
. | TRBJ2-7 | TRBV7-8 | TRBD2 | 17 | CASTIRPRGLAGTSQYF | TGTGCCAGCACCATCCGGCCCCGGGGACTAGCGGGAACAAGTCAGTACTTC
. | TRBJ2-3 | TRBV29-1 | TRBD1 | 21 | CSVEDHLTSGQGARKGVTQYF | TGCAGCGTTGAAGATCATCTTACCTCGGGACAGGGGGCGCGTAAAGGAGTTACGCAGTATTTT
. | TRBJ1-5 | TRBV6-5 | TRBD1 | 15 | CASSTQQGANQPQHF | TGTGCCAGCAGTACCCAACAGGGGGCCAATCAGCCCCAGCATTTT
. | TRBJ2-7 | TRBV29-1 | TRBD1 | 13 | CSVSRGLSYEQYF | TGCAGCGTATCAAGGGGGCTGTCCTACGAGCAGTACTTC
. | TRBJ2-7 | TRBV5-1 | TRBD2 | 16 | CASSTVRAGTSYEQYF | TGCGCCAGCAGCACGGTTCGAGCGGGGACCTCCTACGAGCAGTACTTC
. | TRBJ2-1 | TRBV29-1 | TRBD1 | 16 | CSVEDLGSGGVNEQFF | TGCAGCGTTGAAGATCTTGGGTCAGGGGGCGTCAATGAGCAGTTCTTC
. | TRBJ2-7 | TRBV10-1 | . | 14 | CASSDPTGGYEQYF | TGCGCCAGCAGTGACCCGACAGGTGGATACGAGCAGTACTTC
. | TRBJ2-7 | TRBV19 | . | 12 | CASSDGYYEQYF | TGTGCCAGTAGCGACGGGTACTACGAGCAGTACTTC
. | TRBJ2-5 | TRBV7-9 | TRBD1 | 14 | CASSWTGSQETQYF | TGTGCCAGCAGCTGGACAGGGTCCCAAGAGACCCAGTACTTC
. | TRBJ2-7 | TRBV27 | TRBD2 | 15 | CASSSLAGGAYEQYF | TGTGCCAGCAGTTCCTTAGCGGGAGGGGCGTACGAGCAGTACTTC
. | TRBJ2-2 | TRBV5-4 | TRBD1 | 16 | CASSPAGTANTGELFF | TGTGCCAGCAGCCCCGCTGGGACAGCAAACACCGGGGAGCTGTTTTTT
. | TRBJ2-1 | TRBV4-2 | TRBD2 | 18 | CASSQDALAGGKGDEQFF | TGTGCCAGCAGCCAAGATGCCCTAGCGGGAGGGAAGGGCGATGAGCAGTTCTTC
. | TRBJ2-4 | TRBV7-9 | . | 15 | CASSATGLAKNIQYF | TGTGCCAGCAGCGCCACAGGGTTGGCCAAAAACATTCAGTACTTC
. | TRBJ2-7 | TRBV2 | . | 15 | CASSRQATSSYEQYF | TGTGCCAGCAGTAGACAGGCGACATCCTCCTACGAGCAGTACTTC
. | TRBJ1-5 | TRBV28 | TRBD1 | 15 | CASSLVRTGNQPQHF | TGTGCCAGCAGTTTAGTTAGGACAGGTAATCAGCCCCAGCATTTT
. | TRBJ2-1 | TRBV7-6 | . | 15 | CASSLAARSYNEQFF | TGTGCCAGCAGCTTGGCGGCTAGATCCTACAATGAGCAGTTCTTC
once | TRBJ1-2 | TRBV27 | TRBD1 | 12 | CASSADRGGYTF | TGTGCCAGCAGTGCAGACAGGGGTGGCTACACCTTC
. | TRBJ1-1 | TRBV5-1 | . | 13 | CASSSELNTEAFF | TGCGCCAGCAGCTCGGAGTTGAACACTGAAGCTTTCTTT
. | TRBJ2-7 | TRBV7-9 | . | 14 | CASSIRQTSYEQYF | TGTGCCAGCAGCATAAGACAGACCAGCTACGAGCAGTACTTC
. | TRBJ1-4 | TRBV11-2 | TRBD1 | 14 | CASTPTGWGEKLFF | TGTGCCAGCACCCCGACAGGGTGGGGGGAAAAACTGTTTTTT
. | TRBJ2-3 | TRBV19 | . | 13 | CASSIGGLGTQYF | TGTGCCAGTAGTATAGGAGGGCTGGGAACGCAGTATTTT
. | TRBJ2-2 | TRBV5-1 | TRBD2 | 14 | CASESGSGTGELFF | TGCGCCAGTGAAAGCGGGAGCGGCACCGGGGAGCTGTTTTTT
. | TRBJ2-1 | TRBV27 | TRBD2 | 15 | CASTPLATRYNEQFF | TGTGCCAGCACACCACTAGCGACGCGCTACAATGAGCAGTTCTTC
. | TRBJ1-4 | TRBV5-5 | . | 14 | CASSGAATNEKLFF | TGTGCCAGCAGCGGAGCTGCAACTAATGAAAAACTGTTTTTT
once | TRBJ1-1 | TRBV18 | . | 14 | CASSRPAGDTEAFF | TGTGCCAGCTCACGCCCAGCAGGGGACACTGAAGCTTTCTTT
. | TRBJ1-2 | TRBV19 | . | 16 | CASSTRQNLTNYGYTF | TGTGCCAGTAGTACCCGACAGAATTTAACTAACTATGGCTACACCTTC
. | TRBJ1-2 | TRBV29-1 | . | 12 | CSVMAGILGYTF | TGCAGCGTGATGGCCGGGATTCTCGGCTACACCTTC
. | TRBJ1-1 | TRBV27 | . | 12 | CASSFPGGPAFF | TGTGCCAGCAGTTTCCCCGGAGGTCCCGCTTTCTTT
. | TRBJ1-5 | TRBV7-8 | . | 16 | CASSLGRDFSNQPQHF | TGTGCCAGCAGCTTAGGGCGGGACTTTAGCAATCAGCCCCAGCATTTT
. | TRBJ2-2 | TRBV7-2 | TRBD2 | 16 | CASRLAAGGAAGELFF | TGTGCCAGCAGGTTGGCCGCCGGGGGGGCAGCCGGGGAGCTGTTTTTT
. | TRBJ1-5 | TRBV6-1 | . | 15 | CATHYRELVNQPQHF | TGTGCCACCCACTACAGGGAATTAGTCAATCAGCCCCAGCATTTT
. | TRBJ2-1 | TRBV7-2 | TRBD1 | 14 | CASSSGGAVREQFF | TGTGCCAGCAGTTCAGGGGGCGCAGTCCGGGAGCAGTTCTTC
. | TRBJ2-1 | TRBV5-1 | . | 15 | CASSEDFRTYNEQFF | TGCGCCAGCAGCGAGGACTTCCGAACCTACAATGAGCAGTTCTTC
. | TRBJ2-7 | TRBV10-2 | . | 14 | CASSEAGPRGEQYF | TGCGCCAGCAGTGAGGCCGGCCCCAGGGGCGAGCAGTACTTC
. | TRBJ2-7 | TRBV7-2 | TRBD2 | 12 | CASSRTSFEQYF | TGTGCCAGCAGCCGGACTAGTTTCGAGCAGTACTTC
. | TRBJ2-3 | TRBV5-4 | . | 16 | CASSLAAGGSTDTQYF | TGTGCCAGCAGCTTGGCGGCTGGCGGGAGCACAGATACGCAGTATTTT
. | TRBJ2-3 | TRBV5-1 | . | 18 | CASSLYGRLGDGTDTQYF | TGCGCCAGCAGCTTGTACGGAAGGCTAGGGGATGGCACAGATACGCAGTATTTT